What follows are 5 T cell receptor beta chains derived from one specimen sequenced in a study of beta chain features in type 1 diabetes. Isolated RNA was reverse transcribed in full, so expressed TCRB transcripts were sequenced. Profiled with immunoSEQ multiplex PCR; TCRdb holds only in-frame clones, not every one. Here the sample spans under 300,000 clones, 25% to 30% being singletons. Sequencing used central memory CD4+ T cells from blood. The receptors shown here come from a man aged 25-45 years in good health.

The chain employs TRBV4-2 and TRBJ1-2; D may be TRBD1 (6 bases). CDR1 LGHNA and CDR2 YNFKEQ come from the germline V gene. Trimming took 4 bases from V and 7 from J, leaving 16 bases between them. The CDR3 length is 14 residues. DNA for the CDR3: TGTGCCAGCAGCCCCAGGGGCACGATGACTGGCTACACCTTC. Amino acids: CASSPRGTMTGYTF.

This clone was seen a few times. CDR3 nucleotide sequence: TGTGCCAGCAACCGGGACTACCGCACAGATACGCAGTATTTT. Translated, it gives CASNRDYRTDTQYF. The chain joins TRBV6-5 to TRBJ2-3; TRBD2 aligns across 7 bases. With 7 bases clipped from V and 1 base from J, the junction kept 5 bases outside the gene matches. The germline CDR1 and CDR2 sequences are MNHEY and SVGAGI. The length of the CDR3 is 14 residues.

This clone was observed a handful of times. This sequence joins TRBV7-6 and TRBJ1-1, with D hard to call. Germline-derived CDR1 and CDR2 are SGHVS and FNYEAQ. The ends were cut back, 4 bases at V and 4 bases at J, with 7 bases in the middle. This CDR3 contains 12 residues. The chain's CDR3 is CASSSASTEAFF. Here the CDR3 DNA reads TGTGCCAGCAGCTCCGCCAGCACTGAAGCTTTCTTT.

The rearrangement uses TRBV7-2 and TRBJ2-5; D gene uncertain. This CDR3 is built from 13 residues. From germline, CDR1 is SGHTA and CDR2 FQGNSA. V was cut by 5 bases and J by 5 bases, with 12 bases left in between. The CDR3 DNA sequence: TGTGCCAGCAGCCGCGAGATGTGGGAGACCCAGTACTTC. Amino acid sequence: CASSREMWETQYF.

This sequence joins TRBV11-2 and TRBJ1-2, with 7 bases identical to TRBD1. The CDR3 has 14 residues. Germline CDR1 reads SGHAT; CDR2 reads FQNNGV. V was clipped by 3 bases and J by 6 bases; unmatched bases: 7. The CDR3 DNA follows: TGTGCCAGCAGCTTGCAACCAGGGGGACATGGCTACACCTTC. Its protein is CASSLQPGGHGYTF.